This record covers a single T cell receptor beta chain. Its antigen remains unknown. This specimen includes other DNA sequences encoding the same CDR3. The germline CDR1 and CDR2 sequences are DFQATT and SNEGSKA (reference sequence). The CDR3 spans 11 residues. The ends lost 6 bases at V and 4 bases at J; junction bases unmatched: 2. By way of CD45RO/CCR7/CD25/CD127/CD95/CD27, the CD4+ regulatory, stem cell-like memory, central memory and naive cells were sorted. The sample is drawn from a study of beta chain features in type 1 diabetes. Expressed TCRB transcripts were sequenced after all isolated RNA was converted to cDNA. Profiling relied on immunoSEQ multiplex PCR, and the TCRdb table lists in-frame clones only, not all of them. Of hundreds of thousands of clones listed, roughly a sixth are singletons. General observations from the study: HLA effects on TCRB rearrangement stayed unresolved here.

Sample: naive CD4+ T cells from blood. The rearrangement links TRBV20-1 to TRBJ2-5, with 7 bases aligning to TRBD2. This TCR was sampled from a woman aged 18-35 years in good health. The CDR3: CSARGGETQYF. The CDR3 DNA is TGCAGTGCACGCGGGGGAGAGACCCAGTACTTC.